This T cell receptor (beta chain) was retrieved from a study of control samples from healthy donors and cancer patients. TCRdb keeps only in-frame clones here, not all; method: immunoSEQ multiplex PCR. The sample shows more than 65,000 clones, around 84% of them seen only once. Germline lookup yields CDR1 SGHNT and CDR2 YYREEE (reference sequence). Trimming pared 4 bases from V and 0 bases from J, leaving 11 bases between. CDR3 length: 15 amino acids. This sequence was found in a man in his forties or fifties in good health. Sequenced input: blood. The rearrangement joins TRBV5-4 to TRBJ2-4, with D perhaps TRBD1 (6 bases). In DNA, the CDR3 is TGTGCCAGCAGCCCACAGGGTGTAGCCAAAAACATTCAGTACTTC. Amino acids: CASSPQGVAKNIQYF.